The present T cell receptor (beta chain) was sequenced within a study of control samples from healthy donors and cancer patients. Profiled with immunoSEQ multiplex PCR; TCRdb holds only in-frame clones, not every one. Among tens of thousands of clones listed, 79% were seen once. The junction had 2 bases not matched to a gene; V was cut back by 3 bases and J by 4 bases. The CDR3 runs to 12 residues. Germline V gene data show CDR1 as SQVTM and CDR2 as ANQGSEA. Material: PBMCs. The V and J genes are TRBV29-1 and TRBJ1-2; 7 bases align to TRBD1. The TCR sequence derives from a man aged 60 to 75 with head and neck cancer. For the CDR3, the DNA is TGCAGCGTTGAGGACAGGAGCTATGGCTACACCTTC. Its protein is CSVEDRSYGYTF.